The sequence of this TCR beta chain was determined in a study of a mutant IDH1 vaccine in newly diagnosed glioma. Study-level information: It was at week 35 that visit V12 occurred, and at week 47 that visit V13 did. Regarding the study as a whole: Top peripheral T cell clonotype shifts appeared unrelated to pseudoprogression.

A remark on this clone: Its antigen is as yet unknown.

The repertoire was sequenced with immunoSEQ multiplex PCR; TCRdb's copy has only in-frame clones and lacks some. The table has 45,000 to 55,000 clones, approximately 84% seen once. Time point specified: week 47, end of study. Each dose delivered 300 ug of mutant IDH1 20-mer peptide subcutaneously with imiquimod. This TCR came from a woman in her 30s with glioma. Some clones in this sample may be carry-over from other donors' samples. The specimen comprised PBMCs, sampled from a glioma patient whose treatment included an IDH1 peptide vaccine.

CDR3 loop: CASSPPITEAFF. The CDR3 DNA follows: TGTGCCAGCTCACCCCCTATCACTGAAGCTTTCTTT. The chain employs TRBV18 and TRBJ1-1; no clear D. Germline V gene lookup returns CDR1 KGHSH and CDR2 LQKENI. Deletions cut 3 bases from V and 4 bases from J, with 6 bases between. The CDR3 length is 12 residues.